This entry lists 3 T cell receptor beta chains sequenced from one sample in a study of shared clonotypes between healthy human individuals. Assay: immunoSEQ multiplex PCR; the TCRdb copy retains only in-frame clones and omits some. The data hold 80,000 to 100,000 clones, with 68% observed a single time. Sequenced sample: memory CD8+ T cells sorted from blood. Indicated subset: CD45RO+ cells pooled with CCR7-negative TemRA cells. The receptors were sampled from a man younger than 40 in good health.

V gene TRBV4-3 combines with J gene TRBJ1-5, with TRBD1 matching over 9 bases. After removal of 1 base from V and 3 bases from J, the junction contained 1 base not matched to a gene. CDR1 and CDR2 (germline): LGHNA, YSLEER. This CDR3 comprises 15 residues. The CDR3 nucleotides are TGCGCCAGCAGCCAAGGGACAGGGGACAATCAGCCCCAGCATTTT. It is translated as CASSQGTGDNQPQHF.

V gene TRBV9 combines with J gene TRBJ1-1, with D perhaps TRBD1 (5 bases). V shed 3 bases and J shed 2 bases, with 8 bases lying between them. Germline loops: CDR1 SGDLS, CDR2 YYNGEE. This CDR3 spans 13 amino acids. The CDR3 DNA reads as TGTGCCAGCAGCGCGACAGTCAACACTGAAGCTTTCTTT. It specifies CASSATVNTEAFF.

This clone was seen many times. The rearrangement joins TRBV11-2 to TRBJ1-2, with D possibly being TRBD1 (5 bases). The CDR3 loop spans 16 amino acids. Trimming took off 5 bases at V and 8 bases at J, with 24 bases between the two ends. The germline gives CDR1 SGHAT, CDR2 FQNNGV. CDR3 bases: TGTGCCAGCAGCCCCTCGGGGGGACTCCAAAGGTGGGGCTACACCTTC. Translation gives CASSPSGGLQRWGYTF.